A single sample gave rise to the 8 T cell receptor beta chains below, sequenced in a study of T cell responses to AZD1222 COVID-19 vaccine. Profiling relied on immunoSEQ multiplex PCR, and the TCRdb table lists in-frame clones only, not all of them. The profile shows some 110,000 clones, 80% to 85% of them singletons. Sequencing was performed on peripheral blood, taken on day 0 of AZD1222 vaccination. The receptors were sampled from an adult in good health.

Here the CDR3 DNA reads TGCGCCAGCAGCTCTCCTCTCGGACTAGGGGACAATGAGCAGTTCTTC. Protein product: CASSSPLGLGDNEQFF. The chain links TRBV5-1 to TRBJ2-1; 7 nucleotides match TRBD2. This CDR3 comprises 16 residues. V was clipped by 3 bases and J by 5 bases; unmatched bases: 11. The V gene's germline CDR1 is SGHRS and CDR2 YFSETQ. The full variable domain, its missing parts supplied by reference TRBV5-1 and TRBJ2-1, is KAGVTQTPRYLIKTRGQQVTLSCSPISGHRSVSWYQQTPGQGLQFLFEYFSETQRNKGNFPGRFSGRQFSNSRSEMNVSTLELGDSALYLCASSSPLGLGDNEQFFGPGTRLTVL.

The chain combines TRBV20-1 with TRBJ2-3; D not resolved. There are 10 residues in the CDR3. In germline, CDR1 is DFQATT, CDR2 SNEGSKA (reference sequence). Trimming left V 8 bases short and J 1 base short, with 4 bases between. The CDR3 protein is CSSGTDTQYF. DNA of the CDR3: TGCAGTAGCGGCACAGATACGCAGTATTTT.

The V call is TRBV28, the J call TRBJ2-3; 9 nucleotides match TRBD2. The CDR3 runs 14 residues. J lost 0 bases, V lost 8 bases, and 3 bases had no gene match. Germline CDR1 MDHEN, CDR2 SYDVKM. CDR3 region: CASGRGGSTDTQYF. CDR3 in DNA: TGTGCCAGCGGGCGGGGGGGTAGCACAGATACGCAGTATTTT.

This sequence joins TRBV6-1 and TRBJ2-7; D is uncertain. The V and J ends lost 0 bases and 4 bases respectively, with 7 bases between them. Germline V gives CDR1 MNHNS, CDR2 SASEGT. The CDR3 totals 13 residues. CDR3 region: CASSEAGNYEQYF. CDR3 bases: TGTGCCAGCAGTGAAGCGGGCAATTACGAGCAGTACTTC.

The chain links TRBV5-1 to TRBJ1-1; TRBD1 matches at 11 bases. The CDR3 is 15 amino acids. The germline V gene has CDR1 SGHRS and CDR2 YFSETQ. The V and J ends lost 4 bases and 8 bases, in that order; junction bases with no gene match: 10. The CDR3 reads CASSGGQGVVREAFF. DNA of the CDR3: TGCGCCAGCAGCGGGGGACAGGGGGTCGTTAGAGAAGCTTTCTTT.

This sequence joins TRBV10-3 and TRBJ1-5; 8 bases are shared with TRBD1. Per germline, CDR1 ENHRY and CDR2 SYGVKD. V shed 0 bases, J shed 7 bases, and the junction held 5 bases outside the gene matches. The CDR3 sequence is 15 residues long. The CDR3 coding sequence is TGTGCCATCAGTGAGTCGTCAGGGGGCAGGCAGCCCCAGCATTTT. Translating it yields CAISESSGGRQPQHF.

J is TRBJ1-1 and V is TRBV7-2; tentatively, D is TRBD1 (6 bases). The V gene's germline CDR1 is SGHTA and CDR2 FQGNSA. CDR3 length: 13 residues. With 5 bases removed from V and 11 bases from J, the gap between germline ends came to 18 bases. The CDR3 nucleotides read TGTGCCAGCAGCGCCCCAGGGGTGTCAATGGCTTTCTTT. This translates into CASSAPGVSMAFF.

The V gene is TRBV10-3, the J gene TRBJ1-2; D is uncertain. Trimming shortened V by 0 bases and J by 1 base, and 6 bases separated the two germline ends. Germline V gene sequence: CDR1 ENHRY, CDR2 SYGVKD. The CDR3 spans 14 residues. The CDR3 nucleotides are TGTGCCATCAGTGAGTCGGAAGTTAACTATGGCTACACCTTC. Residues: CAISESEVNYGYTF.